These 18 T cell receptor beta chains were sequenced from one sample in a study of T cell responses to AZD1222 COVID-19 vaccine. Clones were sequenced by immunoSEQ multiplex PCR, and TCRdb holds only the in-frame ones, with some missing. The sample records about 160,000 clones, around 90% being singletons. The material was peripheral blood, obtained on day 0 of AZD1222 vaccination. The receptors come from an adult in good health.

The chain employs TRBV12-3 or TRBV12-4 and TRBJ1-5, with unresolved D. The CDR3 is 13 amino acids. The V and J ends lost 8 bases and 3 bases respectively, with 11 bases between them. Here the CDR3 reads CASCLTPNQPQHF. CDR3 bases: TGTGCCAGCTGCCTCACCCCCAATCAGCCCCAGCATTTT.

The gene calls are TRBV4-1 and TRBJ1-2; D is unclear. Trimming cost V 6 bases and J 7 bases, with 9 bases left between them. This CDR3 has 11 residues. CDR1 and CDR2 (germline): MGHRA, YSYEKL. In DNA form, the CDR3 reads TGCGCCAGCAGGGGGAGCGGTGGCTACACCTTC. Translated: CASRGSGGYTF.

The CDR3, as DNA: TGTGCCAGCAGCGTCGGACTCCCCAACAGGGGGTTGAACACTGAAGCTTTCTTT. This translates into CASSVGLPNRGLNTEAFF. The J gene is TRBJ1-1, the V gene TRBV9, with 8 bases fitting TRBD1. The V and J ends lost 2 bases and 0 bases, in that order; junction bases with no gene match: 12. In germline, CDR1 is SGDLS, CDR2 YYNGEE. The CDR3 consists of 18 residues.

This clone appeared once. This chain links TRBV15 with TRBJ2-2; TRBD2 matches at 14 bases. The CDR3 contains 19 residues. Germline lookup yields CDR1 LNHNV and CDR2 YYDKDF (reference sequence). The trim removed 1 base at V and 8 bases at J, leaving 12 bases unmatched. The CDR3 nucleotides are TGTGCCACCAGCAGAGCCAACCCCCCGGGACTAGCGGGAGTAGGGGAGCTGTTTTTT. Amino acid sequence: CATSRANPPGLAGVGELFF.

This clone was seen only once. CDR3 loop: CASGWKSGHGYTF. The CDR3 DNA sequence: TGTGCCAGCGGGTGGAAAAGCGGGCATGGCTACACCTTC. The genes are TRBV27 and TRBJ1-2; D is ambiguous. Germline-derived CDR1 and CDR2 are MNHEY and SMNVEV (reference sequence). V lost 8 bases, J lost 6 bases, and 16 bases lay in between. The CDR3 sequence is 13 residues long.

The gene calls are TRBV7-9 and TRBJ1-5; D unresolved. There are 15 residues in the CDR3. Germline assignment: CDR1 SEHNR and CDR2 FQNEAQ (reference sequence). With 2 bases removed from V and 0 bases from J, the gap between germline ends came to 8 bases. The CDR3 region is CASSLSAGSNQPQHF. The CDR3 DNA reads as TGTGCCAGCAGCTTATCGGCAGGTAGCAATCAGCCCCAGCATTTT.

The V and J genes are TRBV3-1 (or the pseudogene TRBV3-2) and TRBJ1-5, with a weak D call TRBD1 (5 bases). The V gene lost 0 bases and the J gene lost 11 bases, with 14 bases spanning the gap. CDR3 length: 14 residues. The germline CDR1 and CDR2 sequences are LGHDT and YNNKEL (reference sequence). CDR3 sequence (DNA): TGTGCCAGCAGCCAAGAGGGGACTCTACAGTCCCAGCATTTT. This encodes CASSQEGTLQSQHF.

The table lists this clone with a count of one. The V gene is TRBV4-3, the J gene TRBJ2-5; the match to TRBD2 covers 8 bases. Germline assignment: CDR1 LGHNA and CDR2 YSLEER. The CDR3 extends over 16 amino acids. Trimming took 3 bases from V and 5 from J; bases not matched to a gene: 11. The CDR3 DNA sequence: TGCGCCAGCAGCCAGGGCCGGGGTAGCGGGAAGGAGACCCAGTACTTC. It encodes CASSQGRGSGKETQYF.

The genes are TRBV5-1 and TRBJ2-3, with D possibly matching TRBD1 (6 bases). The ends were cut back, 5 bases at V and 3 bases at J, with 16 bases in the middle. Germline loops: CDR1 SGHRS, CDR2 YFSETQ. The CDR3 runs to 15 residues. CDR3 in DNA: TGCGCCAGCAGGGAGTCGGGGACACCTACAGATACGCAGTATTTT. Its protein is CASRESGTPTDTQYF.

This chain connects TRBV28 to TRBJ2-1; TRBD1 might be the D (5 bases). CDR1 and CDR2 (germline): MDHEN, SYDVKM. The CDR3 spans 13 residues. V lost 5 bases to trimming and J lost 0 bases, with 5 bases between them. This CDR3 is CASSTGSYNEQFF. CDR3 in DNA: TGTGCCAGCAGTACAGGCTCCTACAATGAGCAGTTCTTC.

V usage is TRBV30 and J usage is TRBJ2-1; 8 bases line up with TRBD2. V gave up 2 bases and J gave up 10 bases; unmatched junction bases: 7. The CDR3 extends over 13 amino acids. Looked up from germline, CDR1 is GTSNPN and CDR2 is SVGIG (reference sequence). CDR3 sequence: CAWSKAGVGEQFF. Here the CDR3 DNA reads TGTGCCTGGAGTAAAGCGGGAGTCGGGGAGCAGTTCTTC.

The chain has TRBV9 and TRBJ2-3; 7 bases are shared with TRBD1. From germline, CDR1 is SGDLS and CDR2 YYNGEE. The CDR3 runs to 15 residues. The V and J ends lost 1 base and 4 bases, in that order; junction bases with no gene match: 6. Here the CDR3 DNA reads TGTGCCAGCAGCGTAAAACAGGGGTCCCCAGATACGCAGTATTTT. Encoded protein: CASSVKQGSPDTQYF.

This clone was picked up one time. This chain connects TRBV6-2 or TRBV6-3 to TRBJ2-2, with D maybe TRBD2 (7 bases). Per germline, CDR1 MNHEY and CDR2 SVGEGT. The CDR3 is made up of 15 amino acids. V was trimmed by 6 bases and J by 6 bases, leaving 17 bases between them. CDR3 DNA: TGTGCCAGCAGCCCCCCGGGGGGCCAGGCCGGGGAGCTGTTTTTT. It codes for CASSPPGGQAGELFF.

This chain uses TRBV19 with TRBJ2-2; unclear D gene. The CDR3 is 17 amino acids. Germline lookup yields CDR1 LNHDA and CDR2 SQIVND (reference sequence). The ends were cut back, 5 bases at V and 0 bases at J, with 16 bases in the middle. CDR3 protein: CASSLAVGLSNTGELFF. Here the CDR3 DNA reads TGTGCCAGTAGTCTGGCCGTTGGTCTCTCGAACACCGGGGAGCTGTTTTTT.

This clone was recorded only once. The rearrangement links TRBV28 to TRBJ2-7, with 7 bases aligning to TRBD2. Germline CDR1 is MDHEN and CDR2 is SYDVKM. V was pared by 7 bases and J by 6 bases, with 9 bases of the junction left unmatched. This CDR3 comprises 13 residues. The CDR3: CASNLIGGGEQYF. Written as DNA, the CDR3 is TGTGCCAGCAATCTTATTGGGGGGGGCGAGCAGTACTTC.

The genes are TRBV27 and TRBJ1-2; no clear D gene. CDR1 is MNHEY and CDR2 is SMNVEV in the germline V gene (reference sequence). V was shortened by 8 bases and J by 1 base, with 14 bases between the two germline ends. The CDR3 consists of 14 residues. The CDR3 loop reads CASLSTDSNYGYTF. As DNA, the CDR3 is TGTGCCAGCCTCAGTACGGATAGTAACTATGGCTACACCTTC.

The J gene is TRBJ2-7, the V gene TRBV5-4; TRBD2 agrees at 8 bases. The junction had 4 bases not matched to a gene; V was cut back by 2 bases and J by 6 bases. Germline assignment: CDR1 SGHNT and CDR2 YYREEE (reference sequence). The CDR3 is 13 amino acids. CDR3 DNA: TGTGCCAGCAGCTTTGAACTAGCGGCCGAGCAGTACTTC. Encoded protein: CASSFELAAEQYF.

The chain is built from TRBV10-3 and TRBJ1-2; D is uncertain. V was trimmed by 1 base and J by 8 bases, leaving 8 bases between them. CDR1 is ENHRY and CDR2 is SYGVKD in the germline V gene. The CDR3 totals 12 residues. In nucleotides, the CDR3 is TGTGCCATCAGTGAGTATGTAGGAGGCTACACCTTC. It translates to CAISEYVGGYTF.